The next 5 T cell receptor beta chains were all read from a single sample in a study of shared T cell receptors in the human thymus. TCRdb's copy holds only in-frame clones and misses some; the assay was immunoSEQ multiplex PCR. The table shows about 660,000 clones, with roughly 90% occurring only once. These sequences were also reported in another study, on human thymus T cells.

The sequencing input was thymocytes. The receptor set was obtained from a boy in the first two years of life with a congenital heart defect.

The J gene is TRBJ1-5, the V gene TRBV4-2; 10 bases line up with TRBD1. After removal of 1 base from V and 7 bases from J, the junction contained 10 bases not matched to a gene. Per the germline V gene, CDR1 is LGHNA and CDR2 is YNFKEQ. The CDR3 covers 17 residues. In DNA, the CDR3 is TGTGCCAGCAGCCAAGGGAGCCGGGACAGGGGCTTCCAGCCCCAGCATTTT. Its protein is CASSQGSRDRGFQPQHF.

The chain joins TRBV13 to TRBJ2-3; possibly TRBD1 for D (6 bases). The V and J ends lost 4 bases and 0 bases respectively, with 14 bases between them. This CDR3 comprises 16 residues. CDR1 and CDR2 (germline): PRHDT, FYEKMQ (reference sequence). CDR3 loop: CASSSGQSASTDTQYF. CDR3 nucleotide sequence: TGTGCCAGCAGCTCAGGACAGTCGGCTAGCACAGATACGCAGTATTTT.

Here the CDR3 DNA reads TGCGCCAGCAGTGAGGGGGCTAGCGACAATGAGCAGTTCTTC. This sequence encodes CASSEGASDNEQFF. This chain joins TRBV10-1 and TRBJ2-1, with a tentative D call TRBD2 (6 bases). Trimming took off 2 bases at V and 5 bases at J, with 10 bases between the two ends. The CDR3 extends over 14 amino acids. CDR1 WNHNN and CDR2 SYGVQD come from the germline V gene (reference sequence).

The chain has TRBV6-6 and TRBJ2-3, with TRBD1 as a possible D gene (5 bases). This CDR3 comprises 15 residues. Trimming removed 0 bases at V and 0 bases at J, with 7 bases between. Germline V gene sequence: CDR1 MNHNY, CDR2 SVGAGI (reference sequence). CDR3 nucleotides: TGTGCCAGCAGTTACTCGACAGAGAGCACAGATACGCAGTATTTT. Translation: CASSYSTESTDTQYF.

This clone was counted a few times. The rearrangement joins TRBV5-1 to TRBJ1-3, with 9 positions matching TRBD1. Looked up from germline, CDR1 is SGHRS and CDR2 is YFSETQ. V lost 5 bases and J lost 2; bases outside the gene matches: 17. The CDR3 covers 19 residues. CDR3 amino acids: CASRVGTGRGGSPGNTIYF. Here the CDR3 DNA reads TGCGCCAGCAGAGTTGGGACAGGGAGAGGGGGGTCCCCTGGAAACACCATATATTTT.